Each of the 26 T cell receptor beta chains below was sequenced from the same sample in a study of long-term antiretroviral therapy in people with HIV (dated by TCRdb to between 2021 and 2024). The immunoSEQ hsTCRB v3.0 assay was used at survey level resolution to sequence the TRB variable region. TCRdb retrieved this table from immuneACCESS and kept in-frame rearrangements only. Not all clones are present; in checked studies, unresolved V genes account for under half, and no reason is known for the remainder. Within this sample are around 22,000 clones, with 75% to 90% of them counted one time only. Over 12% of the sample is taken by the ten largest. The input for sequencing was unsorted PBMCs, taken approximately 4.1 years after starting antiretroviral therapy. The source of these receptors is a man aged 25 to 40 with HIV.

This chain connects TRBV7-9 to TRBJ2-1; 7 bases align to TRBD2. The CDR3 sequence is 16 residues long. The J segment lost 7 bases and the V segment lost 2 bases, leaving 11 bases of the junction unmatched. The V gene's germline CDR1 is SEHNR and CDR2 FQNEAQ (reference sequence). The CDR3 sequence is CASSLYIGQGGNEQFF. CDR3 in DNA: TGTGCCAGCAGCTTATATATTGGGCAGGGAGGGAATGAGCAGTTCTTC.

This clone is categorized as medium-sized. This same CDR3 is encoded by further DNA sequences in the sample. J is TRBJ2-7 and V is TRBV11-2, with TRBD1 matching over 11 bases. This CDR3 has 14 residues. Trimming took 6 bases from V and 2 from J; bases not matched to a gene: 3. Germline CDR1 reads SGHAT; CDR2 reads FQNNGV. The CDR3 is CASRGTGGTYEQYF. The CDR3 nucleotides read TGTGCCAGCAGGGGGACAGGGGGAACCTACGAGCAGTACTTC. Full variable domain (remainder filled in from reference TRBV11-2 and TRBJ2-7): EAGVAQSPRYKIIEKRQSVAFWCNPISGHATLYWYQQILGQGPKLLIQFQNNGVVDDSQLPKDRFSAERLKGVDSTLKIQPAKLEDSAVYLCASRGTGGTYEQYFGPGTRLTVT.

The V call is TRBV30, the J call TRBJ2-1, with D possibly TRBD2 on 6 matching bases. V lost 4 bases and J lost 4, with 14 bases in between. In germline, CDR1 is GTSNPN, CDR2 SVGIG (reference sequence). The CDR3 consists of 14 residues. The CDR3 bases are TGTGCCTGGATCGACGGGACTGGTTACAATGAGCAGTTCTTC. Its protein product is CAWIDGTGYNEQFF.

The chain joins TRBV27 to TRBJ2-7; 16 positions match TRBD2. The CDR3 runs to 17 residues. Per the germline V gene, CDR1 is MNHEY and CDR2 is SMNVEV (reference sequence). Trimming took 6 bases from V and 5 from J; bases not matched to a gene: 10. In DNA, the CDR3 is TGTGCCAGCAGCCCATACGGGACTAGCGGGAGGGCCCACGAGCAGTACTTC. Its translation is CASSPYGTSGRAHEQYF.

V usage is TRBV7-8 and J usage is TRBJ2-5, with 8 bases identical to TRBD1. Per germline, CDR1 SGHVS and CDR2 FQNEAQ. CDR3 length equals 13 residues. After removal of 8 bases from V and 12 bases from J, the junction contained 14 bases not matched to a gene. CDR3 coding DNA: TGTGCCAGCTCAACCCCCGGACAGGGAGAGAAGTACTTC. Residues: CASSTPGQGEKYF. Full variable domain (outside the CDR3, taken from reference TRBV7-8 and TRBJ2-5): GAGVSQSPRYKVAKRGQDVALRCDPISGHVSLFWYQQALGQGPEFLTYFQNEAQLDKSGLPSDRFFAERPEGSVSTLKIQRTQQEDSAVYLCASSTPGQGEKYFGPGTRLLVL.

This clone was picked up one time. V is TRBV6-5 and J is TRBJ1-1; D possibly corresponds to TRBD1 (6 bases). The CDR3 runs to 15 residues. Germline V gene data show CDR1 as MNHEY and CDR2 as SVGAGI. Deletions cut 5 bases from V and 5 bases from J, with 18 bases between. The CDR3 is CASSQGTPPWTEAFF. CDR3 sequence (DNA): TGTGCCAGCAGTCAGGGGACACCTCCGTGGACTGAAGCTTTCTTT.

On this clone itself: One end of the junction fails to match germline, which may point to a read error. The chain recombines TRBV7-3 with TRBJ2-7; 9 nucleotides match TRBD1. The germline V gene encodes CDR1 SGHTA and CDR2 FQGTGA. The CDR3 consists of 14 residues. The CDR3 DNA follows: TGTGCCAGCAGCGTAACCGGGACAGGGAGAGAGCAGTACTTC. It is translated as CASSVTGTGREQYF.

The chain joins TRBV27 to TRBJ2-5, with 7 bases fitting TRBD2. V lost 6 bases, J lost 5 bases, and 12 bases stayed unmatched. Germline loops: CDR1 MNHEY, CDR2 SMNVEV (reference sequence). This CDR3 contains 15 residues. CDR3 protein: CASRPQAGNRETQYF. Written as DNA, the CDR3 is TGTGCCAGCAGACCACAAGCGGGAAACCGGGAGACCCAGTACTTC.

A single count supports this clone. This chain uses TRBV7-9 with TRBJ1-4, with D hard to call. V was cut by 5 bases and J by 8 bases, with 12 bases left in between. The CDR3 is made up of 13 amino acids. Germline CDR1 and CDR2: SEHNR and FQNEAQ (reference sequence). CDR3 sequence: CASSRISQEKLFF. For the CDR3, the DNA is TGTGCCAGCAGCCGTATTAGTCAGGAAAAACTGTTTTTT.

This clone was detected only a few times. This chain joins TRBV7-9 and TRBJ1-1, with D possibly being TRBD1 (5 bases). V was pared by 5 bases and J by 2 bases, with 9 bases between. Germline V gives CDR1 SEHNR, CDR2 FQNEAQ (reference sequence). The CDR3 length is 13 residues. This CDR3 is CASSRQGNTEAFF. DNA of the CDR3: TGTGCCAGCAGCCGCCAGGGTAACACTGAAGCTTTCTTT.

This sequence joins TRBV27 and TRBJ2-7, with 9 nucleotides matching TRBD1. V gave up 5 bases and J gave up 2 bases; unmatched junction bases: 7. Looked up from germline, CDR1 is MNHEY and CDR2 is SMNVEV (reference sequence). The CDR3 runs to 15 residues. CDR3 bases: TGTGCCAGCAGTCCCCACCGGGACAGGGCCTACGAGCAGTACTTC. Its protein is CASSPHRDRAYEQYF.

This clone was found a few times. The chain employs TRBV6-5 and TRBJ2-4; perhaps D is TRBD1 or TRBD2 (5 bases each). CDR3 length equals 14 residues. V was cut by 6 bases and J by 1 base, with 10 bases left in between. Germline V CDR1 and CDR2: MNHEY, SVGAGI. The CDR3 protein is CASRPGTAKNIQYF. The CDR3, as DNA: TGTGCCAGCAGACCCGGGACCGCCAAAAACATTCAGTACTTC.

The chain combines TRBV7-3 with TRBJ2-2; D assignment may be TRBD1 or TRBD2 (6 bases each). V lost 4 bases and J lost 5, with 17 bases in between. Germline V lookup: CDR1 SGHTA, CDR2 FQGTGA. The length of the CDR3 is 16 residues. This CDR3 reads CASSYWAGGETGELFF. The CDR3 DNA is TGTGCCAGCAGCTATTGGGCCGGGGGCGAAACCGGGGAGCTGTTTTTT.

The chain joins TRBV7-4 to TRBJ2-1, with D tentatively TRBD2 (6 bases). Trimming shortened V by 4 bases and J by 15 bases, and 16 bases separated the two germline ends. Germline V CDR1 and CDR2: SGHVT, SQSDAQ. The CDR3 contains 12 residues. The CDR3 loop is CASSWGLLLAFF. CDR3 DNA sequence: TGTGCCAGCAGCTGGGGACTGTTGCTGGCGTTCTTC.

The CDR3 protein is CASSLVGTGIYEQYF. For the CDR3, the DNA is TGTGCCAGCAGCCTGGTGGGGACAGGTATCTACGAGCAGTACTTC. The chain carries TRBV6-5 and TRBJ2-7; 8 nucleotides line up with TRBD1. Per germline, CDR1 MNHEY and CDR2 SVGAGI. The CDR3 consists of 15 residues. V trimming: 6 bases; J trimming: 3 bases; junction bases outside the gene matches: 10.

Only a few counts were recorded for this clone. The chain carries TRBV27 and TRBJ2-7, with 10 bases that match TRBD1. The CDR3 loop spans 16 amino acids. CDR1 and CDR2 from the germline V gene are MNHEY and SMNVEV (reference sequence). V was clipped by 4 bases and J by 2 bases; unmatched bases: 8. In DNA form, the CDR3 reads TGTGCCAGCAGTTACGCCGGACAGGGGGTACCCTACGAGCAGTACTTC. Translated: CASSYAGQGVPYEQYF.

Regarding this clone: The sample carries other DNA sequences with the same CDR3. CDR3 nucleotides: TGTGCCTGGAGCGCGGGGGTCTACGAGCAGTACTTC. Protein product: CAWSAGVYEQYF. J is TRBJ2-7 and V is TRBV30; 7 bases fit TRBD2. With 3 bases clipped from V and 3 bases from J, the junction kept 2 bases outside the gene matches. Germline CDR1 GTSNPN, CDR2 SVGIG (reference sequence). The length of the CDR3 is 12 residues.

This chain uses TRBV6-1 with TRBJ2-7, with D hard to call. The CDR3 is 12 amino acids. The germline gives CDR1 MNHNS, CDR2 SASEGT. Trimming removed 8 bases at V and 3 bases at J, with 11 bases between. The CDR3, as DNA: TGTGCCAGCTCGGTGAGCCTCTACGAGCAGTACTTC. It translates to CASSVSLYEQYF.

The CDR3 DNA reads as TGCGCCAGCAGCCCCAGACTAGCGGGGGGGCCTAGCTCCTACAATGAGCAGTTCTTC. It encodes CASSPRLAGGPSSYNEQFF. J is TRBJ2-1 and V is TRBV5-1, with 14 bases that match TRBD2. This CDR3 has 19 amino acids. V dropped 4 bases and J dropped 0; count of bases not matched to a gene: 9. Looked up from germline, CDR1 is SGHRS and CDR2 is YFSETQ.

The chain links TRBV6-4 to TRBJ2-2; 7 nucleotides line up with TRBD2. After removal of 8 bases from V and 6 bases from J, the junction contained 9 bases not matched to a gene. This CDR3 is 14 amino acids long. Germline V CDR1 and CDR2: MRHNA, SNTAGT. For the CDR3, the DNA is TGTGCCAGCTCTGGGGGGGAGTCCGCCGGGGAGCTGTTTTTT. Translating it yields CASSGGESAGELFF.

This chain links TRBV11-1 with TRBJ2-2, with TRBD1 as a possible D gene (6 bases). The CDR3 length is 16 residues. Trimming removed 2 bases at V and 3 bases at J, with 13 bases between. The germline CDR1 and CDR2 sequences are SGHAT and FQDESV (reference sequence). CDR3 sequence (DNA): TGTGCCAGCAGCTTACCTCCAAGGGGGTACACCGGGGAGCTGTTTTTT. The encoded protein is CASSLPPRGYTGELFF. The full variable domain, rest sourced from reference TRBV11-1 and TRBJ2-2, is EAEVAQSPRYKITEKSQAVAFWCDPISGHATLYWYRQILGQGPELLVQFQDESVVDDSQLPKDRFSAERLKGVDSTLKIQPAELGDSAMYLCASSLPPRGYTGELFFGEGSRLTVL.

This CDR3 is CASSLGPGEGYEQYF. The CDR3 nucleotides read TGTGCCAGCAGCTTAGGCCCAGGGGAAGGTTACGAGCAGTACTTC. V and J are TRBV7-3 and TRBJ2-7; a weak D match, TRBD1 (6 bases). The CDR3 consists of 15 residues. Germline CDR1 SGHTA, CDR2 FQGTGA. Between the trimmed V and J ends, which lost 2 bases and 4 bases, there was a span of 15 bases.

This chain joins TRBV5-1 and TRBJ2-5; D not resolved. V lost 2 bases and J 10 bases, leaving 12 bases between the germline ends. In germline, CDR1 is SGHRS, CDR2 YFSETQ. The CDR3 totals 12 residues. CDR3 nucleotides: TGCGCCAGCAGCTTCGGGCGTAATATCCAGTACTTC. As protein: CASSFGRNIQYF.

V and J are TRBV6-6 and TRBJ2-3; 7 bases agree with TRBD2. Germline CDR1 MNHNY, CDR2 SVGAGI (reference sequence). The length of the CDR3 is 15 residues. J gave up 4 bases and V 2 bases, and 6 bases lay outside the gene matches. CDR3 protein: CASSYRGGRADTQYF. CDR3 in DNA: TGTGCCAGCAGTTACCGGGGCGGGAGAGCAGATACGCAGTATTTT.

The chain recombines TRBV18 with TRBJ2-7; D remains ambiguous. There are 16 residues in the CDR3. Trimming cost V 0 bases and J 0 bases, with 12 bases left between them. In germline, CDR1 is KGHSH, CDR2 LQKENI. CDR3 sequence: CASSPPRTSFSYEQYF. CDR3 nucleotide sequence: TGTGCCAGCTCACCACCGCGCACCTCTTTCTCCTACGAGCAGTACTTC.

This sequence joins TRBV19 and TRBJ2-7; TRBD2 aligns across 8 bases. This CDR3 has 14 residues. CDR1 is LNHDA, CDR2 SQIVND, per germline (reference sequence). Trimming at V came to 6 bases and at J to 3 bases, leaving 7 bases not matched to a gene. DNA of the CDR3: TGTGCCAGTAGCAGGACTAGCAAGAACTACGAGCAGTACTTC. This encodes CASSRTSKNYEQYF. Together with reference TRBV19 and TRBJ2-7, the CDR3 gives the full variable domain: DGGITQSPKYLFRKEGQNVTLSCEQNLNHDAMYWYRQDPGQGLRLIYYSQIVNDFQKGDIAEGYSVSREKKESFPLTVTSAQKNPTAFYLCASSRTSKNYEQYFGPGTRLTVT.